This T cell receptor beta chain was captured in a study of blood T cells in healthy people across ages (dated by TCRdb to between 2014 and 2017). Some background on the complete study: In model experiments, template switching captured roughly one uniquely barcoded TCR beta cDNA molecule for every two T cells. To track age-related changes in TCR beta repertoire diversity, the study relied on deep sequencing normalized with unique cDNA molecular identifiers. Donors were grouped into four age groups: young (average 16 years), middle-aged (39), aged (approximately 67) and long-lived (approximately 82). Donors of different ages were randomly distributed across sequencing lanes to avoid experimental bias. For two donors (one aged 18 to 29 and one aged 80 or older), the study analyzed two additional independent replicas of 1 million unique cDNA reads from the same blood draw. Results the study describes overall, beyond this receptor: Estimates of total diversity from one million sequenced T cells were regarded as lower bounds and underestimates. The CMV infection status of donors was not known, potentially confounding age-related changes in expanded clonotypes. The percentage of naive T cells measured by flow cytometry correlated strongly with observed TCR beta diversity. As age increased, observed TCR beta diversity per million T cells dropped in a roughly linear way, and a significant reduction was already evident by age about 40. Compared with the aged group, the long-lived group had more naive CD4+ T cells, fewer expanded clones and increased TCR diversity, suggesting age selection. Conclusive comparison of naive and antigen-experienced compartments was prevented by the profiling of bulk unsorted PBMCs.

Donors were a few dozen systemically healthy Caucasian individuals from Russia aged 6 to 90 years. Each donor gave around 9.5 milliliters of peripheral blood, collected into EDTA-treated Vacutainer tubes. PBMCs were isolated by Ficoll-Paque density-gradient centrifugation, with at least 7 million obtained per sample. Total RNA was extracted from PBMCs with Trizol reagent, with at least 6 micrograms obtained per sample. For every donor, an aliquot of PBMCs went through flow cytometry to measure the percentages of naive CD45RAhigh/CD27high T cells. The CDR3 runs 14 amino acids, cysteine and phenylalanine included. The only DNA kept is the CDR3, 42 bases in frame from the first base. The germline V and J ends show losses of 5 bases and 5 bases respectively, and no gene match explains 8 bases of the junction. The germline V gene sets CDR1 to SQVTM and CDR2 to ANQGSEA. The protocol used for the library was 5' RACE. TCRdb names Illumina HiSeq 2500 as the instrument used. A second PCR of 7 to 11 cycles was performed with a sample-barcoded 5' primer and a J-beta primer mix. A template-switch 5' adaptor carrying 12 random nucleotides introduced a unique molecular identifier onto each TCR beta cDNA molecule. At least 2.5 million CDR3-containing paired-end reads were obtained from each sample. All of the RNA was converted into first-strand cDNA using the Mint cDNA synthesis kit, with a TRBC-specific oligonucleotide serving as the primer. Following uracil-DNA glycosylase treatment, all cDNA underwent a first 18-cycle PCR with the universal primers M1SS and BC2_uni_R. As for the original processing: Normalization of each sample was performed by random selection of 1 million high-quality reads, each carrying a distinct molecular identifier. Reads sharing molecular identifiers were discarded rather than binned into consensus sequences. MiTCR, with a Q25 quality threshold and the strictest error-elimination algorithm, was used for CDR3 identification, clonotype clustering and error correction. A nonparametric unseen species model using Euler transformation provided a lower-bound estimate of total TCR beta diversity. TCRdb reprocessing: public reads trimmed at Q25 with fastp, clones called with MiXCR, in-frame beta chains kept. Each record represents a unique CDR3 protein, reported with the most common genes and DNA among its rows. For this entry, the V and J calls and clone size follow TCRdb and not the study's own pipeline. This sample is represented by 800,000 or so distinct CDR3 sequences; about 62% of them were singletons. The leading ten clones occupy 25% to 35% of the sample.

In its sample, this clonotype was seen a few times. No antigen is known for it. No much larger clone exists at a distance of one base, and base qualities are not known. The receptor comes from a young man in good health. The sequenced sample was blood. The chain joins TRBV29-1 to TRBJ1-1; 10 bases in between match TRBD1. The DNA sequence follows: TGCAGCGTTCGAGACAGGGGGCTGGGTACTGAAGCTTTCTTT. This gives the protein CSVRDRGLGTEAFF.